The entry below gives a single TCR beta chain sequence along with its context. Sequencing was performed with immunoSEQ multiplex PCR; in TCRdb, only in-frame clones are kept and a portion is missing. This table has hundreds of thousands of clones, 74% appearing once. The record originates from a study of shared clonotypes between healthy human individuals. Germline loops: CDR1 SGHRS, CDR2 YFSETQ. The ends lost 4 bases at V and 5 bases at J; junction bases unmatched: 9. This CDR3 is 15 amino acids long. The chain has TRBV5-1 and TRBJ2-1; TRBD1 matches 7 bases. Sequences were obtained from memory CD4+ T cells sorted from blood. Subset noted: CD45RA-negative fraction. The source is a woman aged 25 to 39 in good health. The CDR3 here is CASSEDGRGNNEQFF. The DNA for the CDR3 is TGCGCCAGCAGCGAGGACGGCAGGGGGAACAATGAGCAGTTCTTC.